Shown below are 25 T cell receptor beta chains from a single sample sequenced in a study of blood T cell repertoires in COVID-19. This table comes from immunoSEQ multiplex PCR, and its TCRdb copy is limited to in-frame clones, with some not included. In the table there are approximately 270,000 clones, roughly nine tenths of which are singletons. The specimen was PBMCs or T cells enriched from blood (not recorded which). These receptors were taken from a woman in her sixties who had recovered from COVID-19.

This chain uses TRBV5-1 with TRBJ2-2; the D gene is possibly TRBD2 (5 bases). The CDR3 contains 15 residues. The V gene lost 2 bases and the J gene lost 4 bases, with 12 bases spanning the gap. Germline CDR1 reads SGHRS; CDR2 reads YFSETQ. The CDR3 nucleotides read TGCGCCAGCAGCTTCGAGGGAATTGGCACCGGGGAGCTGTTTTTT. Encoded protein: CASSFEGIGTGELFF.

This rearrangement joins TRBV11-3 to TRBJ2-5, with 11 bases lining up with TRBD1. Germline CDR1 is SGHNT and CDR2 is YENEEA. V dropped 1 base and J dropped 4; count of bases not matched to a gene: 8. The CDR3 is 17 amino acids. CDR3 bases: TGTGCCAGCAGCTTAGGGGACAGGGGGTGGGCTGGAGAGACCCAGTACTTC. Protein: CASSLGDRGWAGETQYF.

The chain employs TRBV6-5 and TRBJ2-4; 7 bases fit TRBD1. Germline assignment: CDR1 MNHEY and CDR2 SVGAGI. Losses at the gene ends were 6 bases for V and 5 bases for J; bases not matched to a gene: 7. The CDR3 totals 14 residues. The CDR3 sequence: CASSRDRVQNIQYF. For the CDR3, the DNA is TGTGCCAGCAGCCGCGACAGGGTTCAAAACATTCAGTACTTC.

The V gene is TRBV5-1, the J gene TRBJ1-1; D gene uncertain. Trimming shortened V by 0 bases and J by 4 bases, and 13 bases separated the two germline ends. The CDR3 extends over 15 amino acids. Germline CDR1 and CDR2: SGHRS and YFSETQ. Written as DNA, the CDR3 is TGCGCCAGCAGCTTGGGGGCCTCCGGAGGCACTGAAGCTTTCTTT. Its protein product is CASSLGASGGTEAFF.

This clone was recorded a few times. J is TRBJ2-7 and V is TRBV6-5; the D gene is possibly TRBD1 (5 bases). The CDR3 has 14 amino acids. V dropped 7 bases and J dropped 0 bases, with 13 bases sitting between them. Germline CDR1 reads MNHEY; CDR2 reads SVGAGI. For the CDR3, the DNA is TGTGCCAGCAAGGTCAGGGATAGCTCCTACGAGCAGTACTTC. As protein: CASKVRDSSYEQYF.

A remark on this clone: In the same sample, other DNA sequences code for this CDR3. The chain links TRBV28 to TRBJ2-3, with 9 positions matching TRBD1. The CDR3 spans 14 residues. Germline V CDR1 and CDR2: MDHEN, SYDVKM. V dropped 4 bases and J dropped 3; count of bases not matched to a gene: 2. The CDR3 sequence: CASSSGQGTDTQYF. The CDR3 region has the DNA TGTGCCAGCAGTTCGGGACAGGGAACAGATACGCAGTATTTT. Full variable domain (missing parts from reference TRBV28 and TRBJ2-3): DVKVTQSSRYLVKRTGEKVFLECVQDMDHENMFWYRQDPGLGLRLIYFSYDVKMKEKGDIPEGYSVSREKKERFSLILESASTNQTSMYLCASSSGQGTDTQYFGPGTRLTVL.

As for this clone: At the DNA level, this CDR3 is encoded by other sequences in the same sample as well. This rearrangement joins TRBV28 to TRBJ2-1; TRBD2 might be the D (6 bases). In germline, CDR1 is MDHEN, CDR2 SYDVKM. The CDR3 runs to 12 residues. Trimming pared 8 bases from V and 2 bases from J, leaving 7 bases between. The CDR3 DNA reads TGTGCCAGCGGGGGGACCTACAATGAGCAGTTCTTC. This codes for CASGGTYNEQFF.

The V and J genes are TRBV5-1 and TRBJ2-7; a weak D match, TRBD1 (6 bases). With 4 bases removed from V and 4 bases from J, the gap between germline ends came to 21 bases. Germline assignment: CDR1 SGHRS and CDR2 YFSETQ. CDR3 length: 16 residues. The CDR3 nucleotides read TGCGCCAGCAGCATGCCAGGGGAAGAGGTCCCGTACGAGCAGTACTTC. Translating it yields CASSMPGEEVPYEQYF.

This sequence joins TRBV6-1 and TRBJ2-3; D is possibly TRBD2 (6 bases). CDR3 length equals 18 residues. Trimming removed 4 bases at V and 5 bases at J, with 25 bases between. Germline CDR1 MNHNS, CDR2 SASEGT. The chain's CDR3 is CASSGRWGTGWERDTQYF. Here the CDR3 DNA reads TGTGCCAGCAGTGGGCGATGGGGGACTGGTTGGGAAAGAGATACGCAGTATTTT.

This sequence joins TRBV6-1 and TRBJ1-1; TRBD1 agrees at 7 bases. Germline V gives CDR1 MNHNS, CDR2 SASEGT. The J segment lost 5 bases and the V segment lost 1 base, leaving 10 bases of the junction unmatched. This CDR3 is 16 amino acids long. CDR3 sequence reads: CASSEGVVQGGTEAFF. In nucleotides, the CDR3 is TGTGCCAGCAGTGAAGGCGTGGTCCAGGGGGGAACTGAAGCTTTCTTT.

V usage is TRBV5-4 and J usage is TRBJ2-1; 12 nucleotides line up with TRBD2. The CDR3 is 18 residues long. Germline V CDR1 and CDR2: SGHNT, YYREEE (reference sequence). J gave up 5 bases and V 3 bases, and 12 bases lay outside the gene matches. CDR3 nucleotides: TGTGCCAGCAGCTCTGGCCTAGCGGGAGGGAATCGAAACAATGAGCAGTTCTTC. Protein: CASSSGLAGGNRNNEQFF.

The V gene is TRBV9, the J gene TRBJ2-7, with a tentative D call TRBD2 (5 bases). The length of the CDR3 is 11 residues. Between the trimmed V and J ends, which lost 5 bases and 3 bases, there was a span of 6 bases. Germline CDR1 reads SGDLS; CDR2 reads YYNGEE. CDR3 sequence reads: CASSRGYEQYF. Here the CDR3 DNA reads TGTGCCAGCAGTCGGGGCTACGAGCAGTACTTC.

The chain joins TRBV4-1 to TRBJ2-1, with D maybe TRBD2 (6 bases). The CDR3 runs to 16 residues. The germline V and J ends were trimmed by 0 bases and 4 bases, with 13 bases remaining between them. Germline V lookup: CDR1 MGHRA, CDR2 YSYEKL. The CDR3 bases are TGCGCCAGCAGCCAAGATCGAGTAGCGGATTACAATGAGCAGTTCTTC. As protein: CASSQDRVADYNEQFF.

The chain joins TRBV7-9 to TRBJ1-1, with a weak D call TRBD1 (5 bases). The CDR3 consists of 15 residues. The V end was cut by 5 bases, the J end by 8 bases, with 21 bases between. Looked up from germline, CDR1 is SEHNR and CDR2 is FQNEAQ (reference sequence). The chain's CDR3 is CASSGTTGRVSEAFF. CDR3 sequence (DNA): TGTGCCAGCAGCGGTACGACTGGCAGGGTTAGCGAAGCTTTCTTT.

CDR3 amino acids: CSVLQGAGGSNQPQHF. DNA for the CDR3: TGCAGCGTTCTCCAGGGGGCGGGGGGGAGCAATCAGCCCCAGCATTTT. The chain combines TRBV29-1 with TRBJ1-5; the match to TRBD1 covers 8 bases. The junction had 10 bases not matched to a gene; V was cut back by 5 bases and J by 1 base. Germline V lookup: CDR1 SQVTM, CDR2 ANQGSEA. The CDR3 covers 16 residues.

Only one count was recorded for this clone. The rearrangement links TRBV9 to TRBJ2-3; 9 bases match TRBD2. The CDR3 covers 15 residues. J gave up 6 bases and V 0 bases, and 5 bases lay outside the gene matches. CDR1 and CDR2 (germline): SGDLS, YYNGEE. The CDR3 DNA is TGTGCCAGCAGCGTAGATAGCGGGGGATGGGATACGCAGTATTTT. Translated, it gives CASSVDSGGWDTQYF.

J is TRBJ2-5 and V is TRBV5-1; 7 nucleotides line up with TRBD2. The CDR3 contains 14 residues. V shed 3 bases and J 5 bases; nucleotides not matched to a gene: 7. Germline assignment: CDR1 SGHRS and CDR2 YFSETQ. The CDR3 region is CASSYGPGRETQYF. The CDR3 region has the DNA TGCGCCAGCAGCTATGGCCCCGGGAGGGAGACCCAGTACTTC.

The CDR3 DNA follows: TGTGCCAGCTCACCAAGAGTGGCAGGGCAGAAGGACACTAATGAAAAACTGTTTTTT. It translates to CASSPRVAGQKDTNEKLFF. The V and J genes are TRBV18 and TRBJ1-4; tentatively, D is TRBD1 (5 bases). Trimming pared 2 bases from V and 2 bases from J, leaving 21 bases between. Germline V CDR1 and CDR2: KGHSH, LQKENI. CDR3 length equals 19 residues.

This chain connects TRBV11-3 to TRBJ2-7; D remains unclear. V was trimmed by 1 base and J by 3 bases, leaving 7 bases between them. CDR3 length: 13 residues. Germline loops: CDR1 SGHNT, CDR2 YENEEA. CDR3 DNA: TGTGCCAGCAGCTTAGTTGCAGGCTACGAGCAGTACTTC. Translation: CASSLVAGYEQYF.

This clone was found a few times. CDR3 DNA: TGTGCCAGCAGCTTAGCGCGTGGCACTGAAGCTTTCTTT. Translating gives CASSLARGTEAFF. This chain uses TRBV7-2 with TRBJ1-1; D is unclear. V lost 0 bases and J lost 4, with 6 bases in between. The CDR3 runs to 13 residues. The germline gives CDR1 SGHTA, CDR2 FQGNSA.

The chain joins TRBV29-1 to TRBJ1-3, with D unresolved. Germline V CDR1 and CDR2: SQVTM, ANQGSEA. The CDR3 contains 13 residues. The V and J ends lost 2 bases and 2 bases respectively, with 7 bases between them. In nucleotides, the CDR3 is TGCAGCGTTGAACGAGGAACTGGAAACACCATATATTTT. Its translation: CSVERGTGNTIYF.

The chain carries TRBV16 and TRBJ1-2; D remains unclear. The CDR3 runs 13 residues. V was shortened by 2 bases and J by 4 bases, with 8 bases between the two germline ends. CDR1 KGHSY and CDR2 FQNENV come from the germline V gene. CDR3 nucleotides: TGTGCCAGCAGCCAAGGGCAGCTCTATGGCTACACCTTC. Its translation is CASSQGQLYGYTF. The variable domain in full, completed from reference TRBV16 and TRBJ1-2, reads GEEVAQTPKHLVRGEGQKAKLYCAPIKGHSYVFWYQQVLKNEFKFLISFQNENVFDETGMPKERFSAKCLPNSPCSLEIQATKLEDSAVYFCASSQGQLYGYTFGSGTRLTVV.

This chain joins TRBV27 and TRBJ2-4; 10 nucleotides line up with TRBD2. The germline gives CDR1 MNHEY, CDR2 SMNVEV (reference sequence). Trimming took 4 bases from V and 8 from J; bases not matched to a gene: 5. The CDR3 loop spans 14 amino acids. CDR3 amino acids: CASSWSSGGHIQYF. In nucleotides, the CDR3 is TGTGCCAGCAGTTGGTCTAGCGGGGGCCACATTCAGTACTTC.

The rearrangement joins TRBV6-5 to TRBJ2-5, with 7 bases fitting TRBD2. The germline V gene encodes CDR1 MNHEY and CDR2 SVGAGI. The CDR3 is 15 residues long. The V gene end was trimmed by 4 bases and the J gene end by 5 bases; junction bases not matched to a gene: 10. The CDR3 here is CASSSPTREVETQYF. Here the CDR3 DNA reads TGTGCCAGCAGTTCTCCTACACGGGAGGTGGAGACCCAGTACTTC.

The V call is TRBV29-1, the J call TRBJ2-5, with 9 positions matching TRBD1. Trimming removed 7 bases from V and 5 bases from J; junction bases left unmatched: 5. This CDR3 region has 12 residues. Germline lookup yields CDR1 SQVTM and CDR2 ANQGSEA. As DNA, the CDR3 is TGCAGCGAGAAAGACAGGGGGGAGACCCAGTACTTC. It specifies CSEKDRGETQYF.